This T cell receptor beta chain was profiled in a study of OX40 agonist ivuxolimab in advanced cancers. Background for the entire study: The costimulatory receptor OX40 (CD134) was targeted by ivuxolimab, a fully human IgG2 agonistic monoclonal antibody. Three dose-escalation patients achieved partial responses, one with hepatocellular carcinoma and two with cutaneous melanoma. Intravenous ivuxolimab was administered to patients every 2 weeks at six dose levels: 0.01, 0.1, 0.3, 1.5, 3 and 10 mg/kg. The dose-escalation cohort was 80% to 90% male with a mean age of about 58 years, ranging from about 23 to 85. Among the roughly 52 dose-escalation patients, approximately 20 had hepatocellular carcinoma, 15 or so melanoma, 9 renal cell carcinoma and 9 head and neck cancer. The monotherapy dose-escalation portion (N ≈ 57 patients) of the phase I ivuxolimab trial is reported in the paper. Patients were allowed to have had prior anti-PD-1, anti-PD-L1 or anti-CTLA-4 therapy, and around 41% of the dose-escalation patients had previously received checkpoint inhibitors. Peripheral TCRbeta sequencing was intended to test whether TCR sequence diversity was altered and clonal T-cell expansion was caused by ivuxolimab.

As to this clone: The specificity of this receptor is unknown. The input lacks base qualities; no much larger clone sits a single base away.

CDR1 LNHDA and CDR2 SQIVND are derived from the germline V gene (reference sequence). V loses 4 bases, J loses 1 base, and the germline ends lie 4 bases apart. The CDR3 covers 12 residues, taking in both the cysteine and the phenylalanine. Just the 36-base CDR3 DNA is kept, in frame starting at base 1. To sequence the TCRbeta CDR3 region, genomic DNA was isolated from the sorted cells. The immunoSEQ Assay was used to sequence the TCRbeta CDR3 regions. Entries here come from immuneACCESS through TCRdb and include only in-frame sequences with V and J called. Some clones fail to appear in such tables; in the studies checked, an unresolved V gene covers under half of the shortfall, and the cause of the remainder is unknown. The sample data list 77,000 or so clones, and 90% of these were observed just once. The ten top clones hold around 1.9% of the sample. Beyond this particular receptor, the publication reports: After ivuxolimab, expanded clones were on average more numerous among CD8+ T cells than among CD4+ T cells. At doses from 0.1 to 3.0 mg/kg, clonal expansion was seen in both CD4+ and CD8+ blood T cells between baseline and week 6. The antigen specificity of the clonally expanded peripheral T cells was not determined. Low levels of normalized T-cell clonal expansion were also shown by some nonresponding patients. In partial responders in the 0.1-3.0 mg/kg groups, normalized peripheral clonal expansion was found to be among the lowest, especially among CD8+ T cells.

Patients with a history of autoimmune disease or receiving systemic immunosuppression were excluded from the trial. In every dose cohort, peripheral blood was drawn for TCR sequencing at baseline, cycle 4 day 1, and cycle 7 day 1. Samples were obtained from an open-label, multicenter, first-in-human phase I dose-escalation trial of ivuxolimab. The trial enrolled adults with locally advanced or metastatic head and neck squamous cell, hepatocellular, melanoma or renal cell carcinoma. CD4+ and CD8+ T cells were sorted separately from peripheral blood before TCR sequencing. Here the chain combines TRBV19 and TRBJ2-5; the D gene assignment is ambiguous. The receptor was derived from an adult with an advanced solid tumor such as melanoma, head and neck, liver or kidney cancer. The input for sequencing was CD4+ or CD8+ T cells sorted from blood, taken in a trial of the OX40 agonist ivuxolimab. CDR3 reads: CASSSSQETQYF. The nucleotide sequence is given as TGTGCCAGTAGTAGTTCCCAAGAGACCCAGTACTTC.